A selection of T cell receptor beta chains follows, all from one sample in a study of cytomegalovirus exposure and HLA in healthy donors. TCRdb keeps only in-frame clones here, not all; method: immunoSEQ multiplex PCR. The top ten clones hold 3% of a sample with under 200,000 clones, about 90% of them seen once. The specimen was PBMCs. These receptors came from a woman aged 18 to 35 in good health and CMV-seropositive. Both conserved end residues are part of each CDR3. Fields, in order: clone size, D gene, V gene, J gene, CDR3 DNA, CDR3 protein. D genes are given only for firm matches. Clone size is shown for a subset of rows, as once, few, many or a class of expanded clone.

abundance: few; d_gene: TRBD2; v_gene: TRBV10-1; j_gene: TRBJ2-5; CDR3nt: TGCGCCAGCAGTGAGCTAGCGGGGGTCGACGTAGAGACCCAGTACTTC; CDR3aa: CASSELAGVDVETQYF
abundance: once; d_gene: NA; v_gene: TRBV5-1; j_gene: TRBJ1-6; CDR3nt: TGCGCCAACCTACGACAGAGCTCCTATAATTCACCCCTCCACTTT; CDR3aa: CANLRQSSYNSPLHF
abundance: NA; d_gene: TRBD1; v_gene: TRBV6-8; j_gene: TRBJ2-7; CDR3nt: TGTGCCAGCAGTCGCGGCGGAAACCGGGACAGACAGGGCGAGCAGTACTTC; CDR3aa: CASSRGGNRDRQGEQYF
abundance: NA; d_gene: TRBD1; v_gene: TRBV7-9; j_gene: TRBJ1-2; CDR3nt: TGTGCCAGCAGCCCAGGGGGGAGTCCTGGACTTAACTATGGCTACACCTTC; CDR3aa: CASSPGGSPGLNYGYTF
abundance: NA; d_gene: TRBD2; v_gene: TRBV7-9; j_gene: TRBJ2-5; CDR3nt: TGTGCCAGCAGCTTAGGCCCACTAGCGGGGGCCCGAGAGACCCAGTACTTC; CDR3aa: CASSLGPLAGARETQYF
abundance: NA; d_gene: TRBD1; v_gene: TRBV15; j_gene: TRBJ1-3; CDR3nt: TGTGCCACCAGCGCCAGGGGGTCAGGAAACACCATATATTTT; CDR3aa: CATSARGSGNTIYF
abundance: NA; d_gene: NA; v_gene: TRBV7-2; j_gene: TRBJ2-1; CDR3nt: TGTGCCAGCAGACCCGGGACAACAACCTACAATGAGCAGTTCTTC; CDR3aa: CASRPGTTTYNEQFF
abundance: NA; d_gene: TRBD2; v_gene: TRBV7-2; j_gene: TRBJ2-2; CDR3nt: TGTGCCAGCAGCTTAAAGACGGGAGGCACCGGGGAGCTGTTTTTT; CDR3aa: CASSLKTGGTGELFF
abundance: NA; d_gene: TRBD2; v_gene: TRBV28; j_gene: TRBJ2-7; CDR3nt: TGTGCCAGCAGTGGGCGGGAGGGCCTGGTAAACGAGCAGTACTTC; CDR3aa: CASSGREGLVNEQYF
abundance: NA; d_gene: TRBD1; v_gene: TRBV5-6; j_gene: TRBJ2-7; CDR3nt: TGTGCCAGCAGCTTCGGCAGGGGGCGGTACGAGCAGTACTTC; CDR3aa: CASSFGRGRYEQYF
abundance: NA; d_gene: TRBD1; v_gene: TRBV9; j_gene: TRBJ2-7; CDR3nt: TGTGCCAGCAGCGTAAGCGGACAGGGGTTCTACGAGCAGTACTTC; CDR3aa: CASSVSGQGFYEQYF
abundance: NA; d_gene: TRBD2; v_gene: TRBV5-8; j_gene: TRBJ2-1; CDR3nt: TGTGCCAGCAGCTTGCGACTAGCGAACAATGAGCAGTTCTTC; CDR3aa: CASSLRLANNEQFF